Reported below is one T cell receptor (beta chain). Which antigen it targets is not known. No much larger clone exists at a distance of one base, and base qualities are not known. This specimen belongs to a study of shared clonotypes between healthy human individuals (dated by TCRdb to about 2020). Context from the whole study: A couple of women and a few men aged 18 to 49 years were included in the cohort. Leukapheresis yielded between about 0.8 and 9.5 billion PBMCs per donor. To estimate repertoire size and how much clonotype sharing occurs between individuals, the study deeply sequenced the blood TCR repertoires of five healthy adults. Different laboratories and diverse techniques were used to prepare libraries and sequence TCR repertoires, to increase sequencing depth and limit assay-specific biases. Per donor, three plates each were used for CD4 naive and CD4 memory, two for CD8 naive, and one for CD8 memory. General study outcomes and caveats: Clonotypes shared by all four sorted-subset donors showed higher generation probabilities than non-shared clonotypes. Only blood was sampled, and tissue TCR repertoires likely differ from those in blood. Larger estimated clonotype richness was generally found for naive subsets than for memory subsets. Pairwise subsampling led to the expectation that sequencing depth would affect the degree of clonotype sharing among donors. The small number of donors limited the genetic and exposure-history diversity represented. Rarefaction of sorted-subset datasets indicated incomplete sequencing despite the large sequencing depth. About 4.5% of naive CD4, 3.5% of naive CD8, 2.3% of memory CD4, and 0.35% to 0.4% of memory CD8 clonotypes were shared across four donors.

The donors were healthy, HIV-negative adults who had no recently reported acute infections or vaccinations. Every donor was a Caucasian adult residing in Nashville, Tennessee, USA. CD4+ T cells were enriched by magnetic negative selection; naive cells were then positively selected on CD45RA, and the negative fraction formed the memory subset. Blood was obtained by leukapheresis, after which PBMCs were separated by Ficoll-Histopaque density gradient centrifugation and cryopreserved in liquid nitrogen vapor phase. Analytical flow cytometry was used to check the purity and quantity of each magnetically sorted T cell population. Genomic DNA was isolated from every sorted fraction and measured by UV absorbance on a Nanodrop 2000c. Using the deep immunoSEQ assay, TCR CDR3 regions were amplified from genomic DNA by multiplex PCR. For each cell subset, the extracted genomic DNA was distributed evenly across all wells of several immunoSEQ 96-well plates, and each plate served as one replicate. For sorted subsets, approximately 200 ng of genomic DNA, equivalent to 25,000 to 30,000 T cell genomes, went into each replicate PCR. Purified libraries were measured with a Qubit 3.0 fluorometer, size-checked on a Bioanalyzer 2100, and measured again with the KAPA Library Quantification kit. Every immunoSEQ 96-well plate was sequenced on a dedicated single-read 150-cycle Illumina NextSeq 550 flow cell. Concerning the study's data processing: Because the immunoSEQ output included only junctional sequences and no quality scores, the filtering could not be the same as the filtering used for full-length reads. To assign V/J genes and CDR3, sequences were annotated using PyIR, a Python wrapper for IgBLAST v1.9, with IMGT germline references. Any read was removed if the V/J assignment was weak (E-value above 1e-6), the CDR3 was missing, or the read contained stop codons, out-of-frame junctions, or ambiguous translated residues. A V3J clonotype was defined by an identical inferred V gene, J gene, and CDR3 amino acid sequence. Percentage overlap between repertoires was computed as shared unique clonotypes divided by the size of the smaller repertoire. Repertoire richness was assessed with RTK rarefaction, the Chao1 estimator, and Recon v2.1 estimates of unobserved clonotypes. For all TCRbeta clonotypes obtained by the gDNA method from a few donors, generation probabilities were computed with OLGA. What TCRdb holds here is the immuneACCESS table cut down to in-frame rearrangements. Part of the clones is not present; checked against another copy, under half of the missing clones reflect an unresolved V gene, and the others are unexplained. That table furnishes V, J and clone size, whereas the DNA furnished D and trimming. This sample comprises more than 2 million clones, 90% to 95% of them detected only once. Clones ranked in the top ten supply 0.13% of the sample.

As encoded in the germline V gene, CDR1 is MDHEN while CDR2 is SYDVKM. The CDR3 runs 12 amino acids, cysteine and phenylalanine included. The retained sequence is limited to the CDR3, 36 bases, with the frame set at the first base. V drops 7 bases and J drops 2 bases, leaving 9 bases in between. The material sequenced was naive CD4+ T cells sorted from blood. The cell subset or site label, as the study defines it: CD45RA+ positively selected. The chain joins TRBV28 to TRBJ2-7, with TRBD1 tentatively as D gene (6 bases match). This TCR was sampled from a man aged 18 to 30 in good health. The CDR3 in this case is CASTGQAYEQYF. The sequence in DNA is TGTGCCAGCACGGGACAAGCCTACGAGCAGTACTTC.